This TCR beta chain was sequenced in a study of cytomegalovirus exposure and HLA in healthy donors. On the study more broadly: Ancestry clustering placed about four fifths of approximately 370 genotyped donors in the Caucasian-associated cluster. The study, taken as a whole, reports: Analyses of presence/absence relied on an assumption of roughly uniform sequencing depth across donors.

With respect to this clone: What it binds is not known.

Samples came from healthy bone marrow donors. Vbeta (60) and Jbeta (13) primers were used in the PCR. TCRdb's copy holds only in-frame clones and misses some; the assay was immunoSEQ multiplex PCR. The sample consists of about 120,000 clones, around four fifths of them appearing once. The CDR3 contains 14 residues. CDR1 MNHEY and CDR2 SMNVEV come from the germline V gene (reference sequence). V shed 3 bases and J shed 7 bases, with 12 bases lying between them. The clonotype was recovered from a middle-aged woman in good health and CMV-seropositive. The gene calls are TRBV27 and TRBJ1-4, with D maybe TRBD1 (6 bases). Sequencing used PBMCs. In DNA form, the CDR3 reads TGTGCCAGCAGTTTTGGGGGGGGCGGTGAAAAACTGTTTTTT. This gives the protein CASSFGGGGEKLFF.